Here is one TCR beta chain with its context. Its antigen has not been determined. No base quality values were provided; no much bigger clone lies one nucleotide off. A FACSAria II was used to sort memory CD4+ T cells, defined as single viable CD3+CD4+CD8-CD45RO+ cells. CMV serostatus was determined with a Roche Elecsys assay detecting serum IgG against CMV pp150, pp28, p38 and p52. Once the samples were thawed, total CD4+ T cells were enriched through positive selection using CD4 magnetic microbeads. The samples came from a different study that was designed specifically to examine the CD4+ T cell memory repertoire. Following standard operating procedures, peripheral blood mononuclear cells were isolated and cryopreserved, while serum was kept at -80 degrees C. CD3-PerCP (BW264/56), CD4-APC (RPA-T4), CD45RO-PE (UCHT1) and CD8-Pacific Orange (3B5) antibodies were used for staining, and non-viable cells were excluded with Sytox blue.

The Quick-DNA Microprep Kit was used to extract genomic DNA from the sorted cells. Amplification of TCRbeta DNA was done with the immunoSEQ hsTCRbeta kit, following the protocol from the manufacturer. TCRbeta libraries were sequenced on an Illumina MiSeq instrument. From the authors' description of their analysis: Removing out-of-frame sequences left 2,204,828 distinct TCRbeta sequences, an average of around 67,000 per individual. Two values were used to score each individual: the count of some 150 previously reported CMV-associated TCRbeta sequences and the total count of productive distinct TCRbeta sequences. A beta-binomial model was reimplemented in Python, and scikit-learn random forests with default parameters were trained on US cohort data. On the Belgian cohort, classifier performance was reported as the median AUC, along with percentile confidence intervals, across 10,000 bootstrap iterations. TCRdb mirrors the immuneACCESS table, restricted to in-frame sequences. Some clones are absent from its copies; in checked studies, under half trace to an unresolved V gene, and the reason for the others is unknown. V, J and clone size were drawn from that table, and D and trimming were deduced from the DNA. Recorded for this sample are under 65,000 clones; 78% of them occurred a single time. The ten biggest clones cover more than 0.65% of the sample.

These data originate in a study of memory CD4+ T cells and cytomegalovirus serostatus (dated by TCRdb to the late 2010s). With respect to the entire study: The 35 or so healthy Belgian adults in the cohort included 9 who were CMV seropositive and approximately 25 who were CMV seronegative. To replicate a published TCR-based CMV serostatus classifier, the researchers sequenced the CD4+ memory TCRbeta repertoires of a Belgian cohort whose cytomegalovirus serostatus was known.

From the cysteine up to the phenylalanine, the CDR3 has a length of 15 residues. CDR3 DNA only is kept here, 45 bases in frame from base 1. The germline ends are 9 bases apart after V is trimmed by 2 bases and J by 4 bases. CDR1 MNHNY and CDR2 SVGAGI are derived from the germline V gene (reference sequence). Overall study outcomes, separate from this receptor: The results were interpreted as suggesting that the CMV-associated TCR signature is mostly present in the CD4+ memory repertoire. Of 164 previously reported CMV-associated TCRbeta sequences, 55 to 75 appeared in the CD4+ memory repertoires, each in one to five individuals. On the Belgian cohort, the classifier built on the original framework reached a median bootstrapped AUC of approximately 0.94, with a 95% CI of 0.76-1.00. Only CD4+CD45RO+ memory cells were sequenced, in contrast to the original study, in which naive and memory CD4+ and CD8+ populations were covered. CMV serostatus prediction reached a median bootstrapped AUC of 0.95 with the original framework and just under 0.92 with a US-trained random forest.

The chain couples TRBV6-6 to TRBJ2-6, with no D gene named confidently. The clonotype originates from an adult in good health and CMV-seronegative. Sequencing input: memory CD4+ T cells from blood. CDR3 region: CASSYPGSGANVLTF. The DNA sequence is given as TGTGCCAGCAGTTACCCCGGGTCCGGGGCCAACGTCCTGACTTTC.